The entry below gives a single T cell receptor (beta chain) sequence along with its context. These data are taken from a study of blood T cells in healthy people across ages. Study as a whole: With template switching, about one barcoded beta molecule was captured per two T cells.

CDR3 length: 16 amino acids. Germline CDR1 is SGHVS and CDR2 is FQNEAQ. Trimming removed 5 bases at V and 3 bases at J, with 19 bases between. It was with a sample-barcoded 5' primer and a J-beta primer mix that a second PCR of roughly 7 to 11 cycles was run. MiXCR, run by TCRdb on the 5' RACE reads, gives a single entry per CDR3 protein. The repertoire has about 1.4 million distinct CDR3 sequences, approximately 60% of them found once; the top ten carry roughly 7%. The material sequenced was blood. The receptor comes from a man aged 18 to 30 in good health. The genes are TRBV7-8 and TRBJ1-1; possible D gene TRBD1, 6 bases. Here the CDR3 DNA reads TGTGCCAGCAGCGCAGGGAGGGGGGACCCCTACACTGAAGCTTTCTTT. Its protein is CASSAGRGDPYTEAFF.